This T cell receptor (beta chain) came from a study of cytomegalovirus exposure and HLA in healthy donors. General study results and limits: Generally TCR sequences proved uncommon, though certain public TCRs appeared in numerous donors. In the 120 validation repertoires, about 94% of cluster scores exceeded 0, per a later analysis. Using the classifier, cytomegalovirus status was reportedly diagnosed with high specificity and sensitivity.

Notes on this clone: Its antigen is not identified.

Produced via immunoSEQ multiplex PCR; TCRdb's table is partial and in-frame only. The sample consists of some 110,000 clones, about 88% of them appearing once. CDR1 SGHTA and CDR2 FQGNSA come from the germline V gene. V shed 4 bases and J shed 1 base, with 5 bases lying between them. The CDR3 covers 13 residues. Source material: PBMCs. The rearrangement uses TRBV7-2 and TRBJ1-5; D is undetermined. This clonotype originated in a man between 18 and 29 years old in good health and CMV-seropositive. The CDR3 DNA is TGTGCCAGCAGCTACCAGAGCAATCAGCCCCAGCATTTT. It specifies CASSYQSNQPQHF.